The clone carrying this TCR beta chain was detected ten times or more. Its antigen is not identified. The data were obtained in a study of T cells in Graves' hyperthyroidism and ophthalmopathy. CDR3 length: 18 amino acids. V was clipped by 4 bases and J by 0 bases, with 19 bases between them. CDR1 SNHLY and CDR2 FYNNEI come from the germline V gene. Diagnosis rested on symptoms, serum thyroxine and TRAb, thyroid ultrasound, and orbital computed tomography. Whole-study results and caveats: In blood, most of the thyroid clonotypes expanded above 0.001 were also present. The model's output predicted ophthalmopathy at a median of approximately 6.5 months prior to onset.

Amplified TCR beta CDR3 regions derived from RNA transcripts. The TCR CDR3 was amplified in a first-round RT-PCR using the HTBI primer set. TCRdb itself ran the multiplex PCR reads through MiXCR, one entry per CDR3 protein. This table holds about 180,000 distinct CDR3 sequences, approximately 17% found once. The chain uses TRBV2 and TRBJ1-5; D gene ambiguous. Material for sequencing was blood. This clonotype was obtained from a woman aged 45 to 65 with Graves' hyperthyroidism. CDR3 bases: TGTGCCAGCAGTGGTCGTGGACTGACAATTAATAGCAATCAGCCCCAGCATTTT. Encoded protein: CASSGRGLTINSNQPQHF.